The 18 T cell receptor beta chains below come from one sample, sequenced in a study of OX40 agonist ivuxolimab in advanced cancers. Only in-frame clones appear in the TCRdb table, and some are missing; sequencing was by immunoSEQ multiplex PCR. The data hold roughly 89,000 clones, with around 80% observed a single time. The material was CD4+ or CD8+ T cells sorted from blood, obtained in a trial of the OX40 agonist ivuxolimab. These receptors originate from an adult with an advanced solid tumor such as melanoma, head and neck, liver or kidney cancer.

The V call is TRBV19, the J call TRBJ2-7; tentative D call: TRBD1 (6 bases). The V gene's germline CDR1 is LNHDA and CDR2 SQIVND (reference sequence). Between the trimmed V and J ends, which lost 6 bases and 7 bases, there was a span of 19 bases. This CDR3 comprises 14 residues. The CDR3 reads CASSLTGPWREQYF. CDR3 coding DNA: TGTGCCAGTAGCTTGACAGGCCCATGGCGGGAGCAGTACTTC. Based on the CDR3 plus reference TRBV19 and TRBJ2-7, the full variable domain is DGGITQSPKYLFRKEGQNVTLSCEQNLNHDAMYWYRQDPGQGLRLIYYSQIVNDFQKGDIAEGYSVSREKKESFPLTVTSAQKNPTAFYLCASSLTGPWREQYFGPGTRLTVT.

This sequence joins TRBV5-4 and TRBJ1-4; D remains ambiguous. V was shortened by 1 base and J by 5 bases, with 12 bases between the two germline ends. In germline, CDR1 is SGHNT, CDR2 YYREEE (reference sequence). The CDR3 loop spans 15 amino acids. Here the CDR3 reads CASSLRAASNEKLFF. Written as DNA, the CDR3 is TGTGCCAGCAGCTTGCGGGCCGCCTCAAATGAAAAACTGTTTTTT.

V is TRBV19 and J is TRBJ2-7, with D possibly TRBD2 on 6 matching bases. The CDR3 loop spans 15 amino acids. The V end was cut by 0 bases, the J end by 3 bases, with 12 bases between. Germline V lookup: CDR1 LNHDA, CDR2 SQIVND (reference sequence). DNA of the CDR3: TGTGCCAGTAGTATAGACCGGGGACTCCGCTACGAGCAGTACTTC. Residues: CASSIDRGLRYEQYF. The variable domain in full, completed from reference TRBV19 and TRBJ2-7, reads DGGITQSPKYLFRKEGQNVTLSCEQNLNHDAMYWYRQDPGQGLRLIYYSQIVNDFQKGDIAEGYSVSREKKESFPLTVTSAQKNPTAFYLCASSIDRGLRYEQYFGPGTRLTVT.

The chain carries TRBV7-3 and TRBJ2-3; 7 nucleotides align to TRBD1. Germline lookup yields CDR1 SGHTA and CDR2 FQGTGA. Trimming took 6 bases from V and 1 from J; bases not matched to a gene: 4. The CDR3 has 14 amino acids. CDR3 in amino acids: CASSSDRGTDTQYF. The DNA for the CDR3 is TGTGCCAGCAGTTCCGACAGGGGCACAGATACGCAGTATTTT.

This chain connects TRBV19 to TRBJ1-1, with 8 bases fitting TRBD1. Germline CDR1 LNHDA, CDR2 SQIVND (reference sequence). This CDR3 region has 15 residues. The ends lost 6 bases at V and 2 bases at J; junction bases unmatched: 8. CDR3 nucleotides: TGTGCCAGTAGCCGACCGGGACAGGCAAACACTGAAGCTTTCTTT. This gives the protein CASSRPGQANTEAFF.

J is TRBJ2-1 and V is TRBV6-5; 11 bases are shared with TRBD1. V shed 5 bases and J 9 bases; nucleotides not matched to a gene: 9. Germline CDR1 is MNHEY and CDR2 is SVGAGI. CDR3 length: 15 residues. The CDR3 sequence is CASSREPGQGAEQFF. The CDR3 nucleotides read TGTGCCAGCAGTCGTGAACCCGGACAGGGGGCTGAGCAGTTCTTC.

J is TRBJ2-7 and V is TRBV12-2; the DNA was not compared with TRBD2, the D call given in the table. TRBV12-2 is deemed a pseudogene. The CDR3 consists of 13 residues. The CDR3 region has the DNA TGTGCAAGTCGCGGGCGGGACTCCTACGAGCAGTACTTC. Amino acids: CASRGRDSYEQYF.

V is TRBV5-5 and J is TRBJ2-7; possibly TRBD1 for D (6 bases). CDR1 and CDR2 (germline): SGHKS, YYEKEE (reference sequence). V gave up 0 bases and J gave up 6 bases, with 16 bases separating them. This CDR3 is built from 15 residues. CDR3 in DNA: TGTGCCAGCAGCTTGGCTGCAGGGGCCCGCGGCGAGCAGTACTTC. Amino acid sequence: CASSLAAGARGEQYF.

V is TRBV18 and J is TRBJ2-5; no reliable D call. Trimming left V 0 bases short and J 4 bases short, with 3 bases between. The V gene's germline CDR1 is KGHSH and CDR2 LQKENI. The CDR3 sequence is 12 residues long. The CDR3 DNA reads TGTGCCAGCTCACCACCGGGAGAGACCCAGTACTTC. Protein: CASSPPGETQYF.

V gene TRBV7-6 combines with J gene TRBJ1-6; the D gene is possibly TRBD1 (5 bases). Germline CDR1 reads SGHVS; CDR2 reads FNYEAQ. This CDR3 spans 16 amino acids. V dropped 5 bases and J dropped 0 bases, with 11 bases sitting between them. The DNA of the CDR3 is TGTGCCAGCAGCCGCGGGGGAAGCTCCTATAATTCACCCCTCCACTTT. Residues: CASSRGGSSYNSPLHF.

The CDR3 spells CASSRTAQAMNTEAFF. The CDR3, as DNA: TGTGCCAGTAGTAGGACAGCCCAAGCGATGAACACTGAAGCTTTCTTT. This chain joins TRBV19 and TRBJ1-1, with D maybe TRBD1 (6 bases). The CDR3 consists of 16 residues. V was shortened by 4 bases and J by 0 bases, with 15 bases between the two germline ends. Germline V CDR1 and CDR2: LNHDA, SQIVND (reference sequence).

This clone is a singleton in its sample. The chain links TRBV6-1 to TRBJ1-4; D gene ambiguous. Deletions cut 2 bases from V and 0 bases from J, with 7 bases between. CDR1 and CDR2 from the germline V gene are MNHNS and SASEGT. The CDR3 runs to 15 residues. DNA of the CDR3: TGTGCCAGCAGTGAACTCTGGGCAACTAATGAAAAACTGTTTTTT. Translation: CASSELWATNEKLFF.

In this sample, this clone turned up a few times. The V call is TRBV15, the J call TRBJ1-2; 8 nucleotides agree with TRBD1. Germline V gene sequence: CDR1 LNHNV, CDR2 YYDKDF (reference sequence). The CDR3 is 13 residues long. The V gene end was trimmed by 6 bases and the J gene end by 3 bases; junction bases not matched to a gene: 3. CDR3 in DNA: TGTGCCACCAGTCCGGACAGGGACTATGGCTACACCTTC. Encoded protein: CATSPDRDYGYTF.

The chain couples TRBV4-2 to TRBJ1-3; D is ambiguous. The length of the CDR3 is 16 residues. Germline lookup yields CDR1 LGHNA and CDR2 YNFKEQ. Between the trimmed V and J ends, which lost 1 base and 4 bases, there was a span of 14 bases. The CDR3 region is CASSQAEEAGGNTIYF. DNA of the CDR3: TGTGCCAGCAGCCAAGCTGAGGAGGCGGGAGGAAACACCATATATTTT.

The chain employs TRBV5-1 and TRBJ2-7; the match to TRBD2 covers 10 bases. The germline CDR1 and CDR2 sequences are SGHRS and YFSETQ. This CDR3 is 16 amino acids long. V dropped 0 bases and J dropped 3; count of bases not matched to a gene: 6. In DNA form, the CDR3 reads TGCGCCAGCAGCTTGGCCTCGTCTAGCGGGGGCTACGAGCAGTACTTC. This translates into CASSLASSSGGYEQYF.

In its sample, this clone was seen once. The V gene is TRBV5-8, the J gene TRBJ2-1; TRBD1 or TRBD2 may be the D gene (6 bases each). Trimming stripped 0 bases from V and 6 bases from J, with 16 bases between. Germline V lookup: CDR1 SGHTS, CDR2 YDEGEE. CDR3 size: 16 residues. The CDR3 sequence: CASSLALGGLGNEQFF. The CDR3 region has the DNA TGTGCCAGCAGCTTGGCTTTGGGGGGCCTCGGCAATGAGCAGTTCTTC.

The chain carries TRBV6-6 and TRBJ1-5; 7 bases agree with TRBD1. The junction had 10 bases not matched to a gene; V was cut back by 6 bases and J by 2 bases. CDR1 and CDR2 (germline): MNHNY, SVGAGI (reference sequence). The CDR3 runs 16 residues. The chain's CDR3 is CASSPRGGFRNQPQHF. In nucleotides, the CDR3 is TGTGCCAGCAGCCCAAGAGGGGGCTTTCGCAATCAGCCCCAGCATTTT.

V is TRBV28 and J is TRBJ1-4, with D unresolved. CDR1 is MDHEN, CDR2 SYDVKM, per germline. This CDR3 contains 11 residues. The CDR3 coding sequence is TGTGTAATAAAGGGTAATGAAAAACTGTTTTTT. It encodes CVIKGNEKLFF. The full variable domain, rest sourced from reference TRBV28 and TRBJ1-4, is DVKVTQSSRYLVKRTGEKVFLECVQDMDHENMFWYRQDPGLGLRLIYFSYDVKMKEKGDIPEGYSVSREKKERFSLILESASTNQTSMYLCVIKGNEKLFFGSGTQLSVL.